This entry describes one T cell receptor beta chain. The data were taken from a study of shared clonotypes between healthy human individuals. Study-wide context: The study used three CD4 naive, three CD4 memory, two CD8 naive and one CD8 memory plate per donor.

Here immunoSEQ multiplex PCR was the method, and the copy in TCRdb shows in-frame clones only, minus some. The data hold roughly 700,000 clones, with around 72% observed a single time. The ends lost 5 bases at V and 5 bases at J; junction bases unmatched: 12. Per the germline V gene, CDR1 is MNHEY and CDR2 is SMNVEV (reference sequence). The CDR3 sequence is 15 residues long. This chain links TRBV27 with TRBJ2-7, with 7 bases lining up with TRBD2. Sample: memory CD4+ T cells sorted from blood. Subset reported: CD45RA-negative fraction. The receptor was derived from a woman younger than 45 in good health. The CDR3 sequence: CASSVREGKVHEQYF. DNA of the CDR3: TGTGCCAGCAGTGTAAGGGAGGGGAAAGTCCACGAGCAGTACTTC.